This entry describes one T cell receptor beta chain. This clonotype was seen more than once but under ten times. The clone's antigen remains unknown. One junction end disagrees with the germline gene, perhaps due to a read error. Via the germline V gene, CDR1 is SGHVS and CDR2 FNYEAQ. The CDR3 runs 13 residues from the cysteine to the phenylalanine. Left in the record is the CDR3 DNA by itself, 39 bases read in frame from the first base. Sequencing instrument: Illumina NovaSeq 6000. TCRalpha and TCRbeta cDNA libraries were constructed by 5'RACE with constant-segment primers, with sample barcodes and unique molecular identifiers being introduced. Trizol reagent was used to extract RNA from every sample. Amplification of the libraries took two PCR steps, and the second step added a second sample barcode plus Illumina TruSeq adapters. The libraries were sequenced on an Illumina NovaSeq using 2 x 150 bp paired-end reads. The paper's processing steps were these. The reads were demultiplexed and collapsed into UMI-guided consensus sequences using migec v1.2.7. Using mixcr v2.1.11, the UMI consensuses were aligned to TRA and TRB V and J templates and assembled into clonotypes. Clonotypes were classified as expanded or contracted when called significant by both edgeR and NoisET, with noise models trained on biological replicates. edgeR calls used a false discovery rate-adjusted p below 0.01 and a log2 fold-change threshold of 1. As an exploratory analysis of dynamics, max-normalized trajectories of the 1000 most abundant clonotypes were examined by PCA with hierarchical clustering. Separately sequenced CD4+ and CD8+ repertoires were used to assign the CD4 or CD8 phenotype of responding clones. Using fastp trimming at Q25 and MiXCR clonotype assembly, TCRdb reanalyzed the public sequencing data and kept in-frame beta chains. Records with the same CDR3 protein are collapsed into one entry carrying the most frequent genes and DNA. The V and J calls and clone size are TCRdb's, not the authors'. The sample table shows around 45,000 distinct CDR3 sequences, and approximately 9.7% are seen once. The biggest ten clones account for around 11% of the sample.

Ficoll-Paque density gradient centrifugation was used to isolate PBMCs. This entry belongs to a study of T-cell memory formation after mild COVID-19 listed by TCRdb under 2021. Study-level background: TCR sequence clusters from the two donors were largely donor specific. Longitudinal TCRalpha and TCRbeta repertoire sequencing tracked T-cell clones expanding and contracting after mild COVID-19 in two donors. Two young, previously healthy adult volunteers made up the cohort, one male and one female. Summary of the overall study and its limitations: SARS-CoV-2 specificity of the second-wave clones peaking on day 37 was not confirmed. Balanced CD4/CD8 phenotypes were observed for clones contracting from day 15 to 85, whereas a bias towards CD4+ was observed for a second wave of clones expanding from day 15 to 37. The detection of some responding clones in pre-infection memory suggests that pre-existing cross-reactive memory T cells joined the SARS-CoV-2 response. The study included only a couple of mild cases, and larger cohorts that include severe cases with pre-infection samples were judged to be necessary. Contracting CD4+ clones were located mainly in the CM and EM memory subsets, whereas CD8+ clones were found to be enriched in EMRA.

This chain joins TRBV7-6 to TRBJ2-7; the D gene remains uncertain. The clonotype was recovered from an adult woman who had mild COVID-19 (a few samples of this study predate the infection). The sample titles of this study are shuffled in the database, so cell type and time point are left out; the donor was told from shared clones. Sequenced input: PBMCs or a T cell subset sorted from them (not recorded which). The CDR3 region: CASSSMPDALLDF. The DNA sequence is given as TGTGCCAGCAGCTCGATGCCGGACGCCCTCTTGGACTTC.